This record concerns one TCR beta chain sequence. This sample also contains other DNA sequences that code for the same CDR3. These data come from a study of shared clonotypes between healthy human individuals. J gave up 1 base and V 1 base, and 2 bases lay outside the gene matches. The V gene's germline CDR1 is SGHAT and CDR2 FQNNGV. CDR3 length equals 15 residues. Clones were read by immunoSEQ multiplex PCR, and TCRdb kept only the in-frame ones, dropping some. The sample has 400,000 to 600,000 clones; almost 80% are singletons. The specimen sequenced was PBMCs. The chain carries TRBV11-2 and TRBJ1-1; 8 nucleotides agree with TRBD1. This receptor was identified in a woman aged 40-49 years in good health. Some clones in this sample may be carry-over from other donors' samples. The chain's CDR3 is CASSLGDRRNTEAFF. CDR3 nucleotides: TGTGCCAGCAGCTTAGGGGACAGGAGGAACACTGAAGCTTTCTTT.